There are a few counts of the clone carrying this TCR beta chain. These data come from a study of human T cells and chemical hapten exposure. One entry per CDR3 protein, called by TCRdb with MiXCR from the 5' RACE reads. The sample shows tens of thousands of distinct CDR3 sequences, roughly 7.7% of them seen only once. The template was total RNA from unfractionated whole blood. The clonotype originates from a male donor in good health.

CDR3 protein: CASSRLSGGEKLFF. The CDR3 bases are TGTGCCAGCAGCCGCCTCAGCGGCGGGGAAAAACTGTTTTTT. This rearrangement joins TRBV11-2 to TRBJ1-4; D remains unclear. The CDR3 sequence is 14 residues long. Trimming left V 5 bases short and J 8 bases short, with 15 bases between. The germline gives CDR1 SGHAT, CDR2 FQNNGV.